The clone carrying this TCR beta chain was counted ten times or more. The sample belongs to a study of HIV-infected patients and healthy controls. Trimming cost V 5 bases and J 1 base, with 17 bases left between them. Germline lookup yields CDR1 SGHVS and CDR2 FQNEAQ. There are 17 residues in the CDR3. Alpha and beta constant-region primers primed reverse transcription of 400 to 500 ng RNA. Using multiplexing indices, alpha and beta chain libraries were generated apart by chain-specific third strand synthesis. TCRdb analysed the 5' RACE reads with MiXCR anew, one entry per CDR3 protein. The sample has some 13,000 distinct CDR3 sequences; about 10% are singletons. All unsorted peripheral T cells were captured because whole blood was used without fractionation.

This clonotype was sampled from an adult in good health. The rearrangement joins TRBV7-8 to TRBJ2-2; D uncertain. The sequenced sample consisted of blood. This chain's CDR3 is CASSLYGTLQNTGELFF. In nucleotides, the CDR3 is TGTGCCAGCAGCCTATATGGCACTCTCCAGAACACCGGGGAGCTGTTTTTT. Full variable domain (rest looked up from reference TRBV7-8 and TRBJ2-2): GAGVSQSPRYKVAKRGQDVALRCDPISGHVSLFWYQQALGQGPEFLTYFQNEAQLDKSGLPSDRFFAERPEGSVSTLKIQRTQQEDSAVYLCASSLYGTLQNTGELFFGEGSRLTVL.